Shown below are 27 T cell receptor beta chains from a single sample sequenced in a study of T cell responses to AZD1222 COVID-19 vaccine. The table came from immunoSEQ multiplex PCR; TCRdb's copy has only in-frame clones and leaves some out. This table holds about 110,000 clones, roughly 93% found once. Specimen: peripheral blood, collected 28 days after the second AZD1222 dose. The receptors derive from an adult who received the AZD1222 COVID-19 vaccine.

The gene calls are TRBV20-1 and TRBJ1-1; no firm D call. The V end was cut by 4 bases, the J end by 3 bases, with 6 bases between. Germline V lookup: CDR1 DFQATT, CDR2 SNEGSKA (reference sequence). This CDR3 has 11 amino acids. The CDR3 sequence: CSATTDTEAFF. In nucleotides, the CDR3 is TGCAGTGCTACCACGGACACTGAAGCTTTCTTT.

This sequence joins TRBV5-1 and TRBJ1-3, with D perhaps matching TRBD1 (6 bases). Germline V gives CDR1 SGHRS, CDR2 YFSETQ. This CDR3 contains 16 residues. Trimming took 0 bases from V and 4 from J, leaving 14 bases between them. The CDR3 here is CASSLGDRRLGNTIYF. In DNA, the CDR3 is TGCGCCAGCAGCTTGGGTGACAGGCGTCTCGGAAACACCATATATTTT.

V usage is TRBV24-1 and J usage is TRBJ1-2; no clear D gene. V was trimmed by 2 bases and J by 8 bases, leaving 8 bases between them. CDR1 KGHDR and CDR2 SFDVKD come from the germline V gene. The CDR3 loop spans 12 amino acids. As DNA, the CDR3 is TGTGCCACCAGTGATTCCCTCGGCGGCTACACCTTC. It translates to CATSDSLGGYTF.

This sequence joins TRBV9 and TRBJ2-1; TRBD2 might be the D (5 bases). The V gene's germline CDR1 is SGDLS and CDR2 YYNGEE. The germline V and J ends were trimmed by 0 bases and 2 bases, with 12 bases remaining between them. The CDR3 totals 16 residues. The CDR3 here is CASSVEGRLTYNEQFF. Here the CDR3 DNA reads TGTGCCAGCAGCGTAGAAGGGAGACTAACCTACAATGAGCAGTTCTTC.

This clone was seen only a few times. The DNA of the CDR3 is TGTGCCAGTAGTCCCACCGGGGAGCTGTTTTTT. Translating gives CASSPTGELFF. The chain joins TRBV19 to TRBJ2-2; D unresolved. The CDR3 is 11 residues long. Germline V gene data show CDR1 as LNHDA and CDR2 as SQIVND (reference sequence). Trimming pared 5 bases from V and 4 bases from J, leaving 2 bases between.

This chain joins TRBV4-2 and TRBJ2-1; 9 bases map to TRBD2. After removal of 3 bases from V and 7 bases from J, the junction contained 7 bases not matched to a gene. Per germline, CDR1 LGHNA and CDR2 YNFKEQ. The CDR3 is made up of 15 amino acids. The DNA of the CDR3 is TGTGCCAGCAGCCACCTCATAGCGGGGGAGAATGAGCAGTTCTTC. Protein: CASSHLIAGENEQFF.

Of note for this clone: Other DNA sequences in the same sample also yield this CDR3. The V and J genes are TRBV27 and TRBJ1-2; maybe TRBD1 (6 bases). Germline CDR1 is MNHEY and CDR2 is SMNVEV (reference sequence). The CDR3 is made up of 13 amino acids. The ends were cut back, 2 bases at V and 2 bases at J, with 6 bases in the middle. CDR3 DNA: TGTGCCAGCAGTTTAACAGGGAACTATGGCTACACCTTC. Translated: CASSLTGNYGYTF.

The rearrangement uses TRBV5-1 and TRBJ2-3; 8 bases align to TRBD2. The V segment lost 4 bases and the J segment 2 bases; nucleotides outside the gene matches: 6. The CDR3 is 15 amino acids. The germline CDR1 and CDR2 sequences are SGHRS and YFSETQ. In DNA form, the CDR3 reads TGCGCCAGCAGCGGAGCGGGGGCTTACACAGATACGCAGTATTTT. Its protein product is CASSGAGAYTDTQYF.

The rearrangement joins TRBV19 to TRBJ1-3; no firm D call. The CDR3 runs 16 residues. Trimming cost V 5 bases and J 3 bases, with 17 bases left between them. Germline V CDR1 and CDR2: LNHDA, SQIVND (reference sequence). The CDR3, as DNA: TGTGCCAGTAGTCCCCTCGCAGGATGGTTTGGAAACACCATATATTTT. It encodes CASSPLAGWFGNTIYF.

The chain uses TRBV9 and TRBJ1-2; a possible D gene is TRBD1 (6 bases). The CDR3 contains 15 residues. CDR1 SGDLS and CDR2 YYNGEE come from the germline V gene. Trimming removed 4 bases from V and 2 bases from J, with 15 bases in between. The CDR3 protein is CASSPRAGVNYGYTF. The CDR3 DNA sequence: TGTGCCAGCAGCCCCCGCGCAGGGGTGAACTATGGCTACACCTTC.

The gene calls are TRBV20-1 and TRBJ2-7, with no clear D. Trimming pared 3 bases from V and 0 bases from J, leaving 12 bases between. CDR1 DFQATT and CDR2 SNEGSKA come from the germline V gene (reference sequence). The CDR3 has 14 amino acids. The DNA of the CDR3 is TGCAGTGCTAGTGGGCGGACGAACTCCTACGAGCAGTACTTC. It yields the protein CSASGRTNSYEQYF.

V is TRBV9 and J is TRBJ2-6; TRBD1 is a possible D gene (5 bases). The CDR3 consists of 20 residues. V shed 4 bases and J shed 1 base, with 24 bases lying between them. Germline V gene data show CDR1 as SGDLS and CDR2 as YYNGEE. CDR3 loop: CASSPRQQVSVGSGANVLTF. The CDR3 coding sequence is TGTGCCAGCAGCCCCCGTCAACAGGTCTCAGTTGGGTCTGGGGCCAACGTCCTGACTTTC. Full variable domain (outside the CDR3, taken from reference TRBV9 and TRBJ2-6): DSGVTQTPKHLITATGQRVTLRCSPRSGDLSVYWYQQSLDQGLQFLIQYYNGEERAKGNILERFSAQQFPDLHSELNLSSLELGDSALYFCASSPRQQVSVGSGANVLTFGAGSRLTVL.

The rearrangement joins TRBV11-2 to TRBJ1-1; D not resolved. From germline, CDR1 is SGHAT and CDR2 FQNNGV. V dropped 1 base and J dropped 4 bases, with 7 bases sitting between them. The CDR3 consists of 13 residues. CDR3 nucleotide sequence: TGTGCCAGCAGCTTAGTAGTCTCCACTGAAGCTTTCTTT. Translated: CASSLVVSTEAFF.

This rearrangement joins TRBV9 to TRBJ1-3; the D gene is possibly TRBD1 (5 bases). Germline V lookup: CDR1 SGDLS, CDR2 YYNGEE. V was clipped by 4 bases and J by 0 bases, with 11 bases between them. CDR3 length: 15 residues. CDR3 residues: CASSPGHRSGNTIYF. The DNA for the CDR3 is TGTGCCAGCAGCCCAGGACACCGCTCTGGAAACACCATATATTTT.

The genes are TRBV4-1 and TRBJ2-3; 9 nucleotides agree with TRBD2. The CDR3 runs 16 residues. The ends lost 1 base at V and 1 base at J; junction bases unmatched: 3. Germline V gene data show CDR1 as MGHRA and CDR2 as YSYEKL. The CDR3: CASSQVASGGTDTQYF. CDR3 sequence (DNA): TGCGCCAGCAGCCAAGTTGCTAGCGGGGGCACAGATACGCAGTATTTT.

The chain links TRBV6-5 to TRBJ2-7; D tentatively fits TRBD1 or TRBD2 (5 bases each). Between the trimmed V and J ends, which lost 7 bases and 7 bases, there was a span of 20 bases. Germline CDR1 MNHEY, CDR2 SVGAGI. The CDR3 loop spans 14 amino acids. The CDR3 DNA follows: TGTGCCAGCACCAATACACGGGATTGGGGGGAGCAGTACTTC. This sequence encodes CASTNTRDWGEQYF.

V is TRBV5-4 and J is TRBJ2-3; a weak D match, TRBD2 (6 bases). Per germline, CDR1 SGHNT and CDR2 YYREEE (reference sequence). Trimming pared 4 bases from V and 4 bases from J, leaving 16 bases between. This CDR3 has 15 amino acids. CDR3 amino acids: CASSVAGGRSDTQYF. The CDR3 DNA reads TGTGCCAGCAGCGTGGCCGGGGGACGATCAGATACGCAGTATTTT.

This chain connects TRBV7-9 to TRBJ2-2; no reliable D call. This CDR3 is 12 amino acids long. CDR1 and CDR2 from the germline V gene are SEHNR and FQNEAQ (reference sequence). V lost 7 bases and J lost 2, with 5 bases in between. CDR3 bases: TGTGCCAGCAAACCTAACACCGGGGAGCTGTTTTTT. Its translation is CASKPNTGELFF.

The chain couples TRBV4-1 to TRBJ1-6; a weak D match, TRBD1 (5 bases). The CDR3 extends over 15 amino acids. Germline loops: CDR1 MGHRA, CDR2 YSYEKL. Trimming took 0 bases from V and 12 from J, leaving 15 bases between them. The CDR3 bases are TGCGCCAGCAGCCAAGATATGCAGGGAAGAAAACCCCTCCACTTT. Protein sequence: CASSQDMQGRKPLHF.

The gene calls are TRBV30 and TRBJ1-2; D possibly corresponds to TRBD1 (6 bases). There are 13 residues in the CDR3. Germline-derived CDR1 and CDR2 are GTSNPN and SVGIG (reference sequence). V was trimmed by 2 bases and J by 3 bases, leaving 10 bases between them. The DNA of the CDR3 is TGTGCCTGGAGTCGAGGGGGGGACTATGGCTACACCTTC. It is translated as CAWSRGGDYGYTF.

The gene calls are TRBV5-1 and TRBJ1-6; D gene ambiguous. The CDR3 length is 15 residues. V lost 0 bases to trimming and J lost 5 bases, with 9 bases between them. Germline V gene lookup returns CDR1 SGHRS and CDR2 YFSETQ. CDR3 residues: CASSLGQWDNSPLHF. The CDR3 DNA follows: TGCGCCAGCAGCTTGGGTCAGTGGGATAATTCACCCCTCCACTTT. The whole variable domain, filled in from reference TRBV5-1 and TRBJ1-6, reads KAGVTQTPRYLIKTRGQQVTLSCSPISGHRSVSWYQQTPGQGLQFLFEYFSETQRNKGNFPGRFSGRQFSNSRSEMNVSTLELGDSALYLCASSLGQWDNSPLHFGNGTRLTVT.

The chain employs TRBV19 and TRBJ2-5; D remains ambiguous. The V end was cut by 1 base, the J end by 4 bases, with 4 bases between. Germline CDR1 LNHDA, CDR2 SQIVND (reference sequence). The CDR3 extends over 12 amino acids. CDR3 DNA: TGTGCCAGTAGTATAGCCGGAGAGACCCAGTACTTC. Encoded protein: CASSIAGETQYF. Filled out from reference TRBV19 and TRBJ2-5, the complete variable domain reads DGGITQSPKYLFRKEGQNVTLSCEQNLNHDAMYWYRQDPGQGLRLIYYSQIVNDFQKGDIAEGYSVSREKKESFPLTVTSAQKNPTAFYLCASSIAGETQYFGPGTRLLVL.

This clone showed up just once. The chain uses TRBV30 and TRBJ1-6, with no clear D. The CDR3 is 12 amino acids. Germline lookup yields CDR1 GTSNPN and CDR2 SVGIG (reference sequence). The V end was cut by 4 bases, the J end by 11 bases, with 12 bases between. The CDR3 DNA is TGTGCCTGGACCCAAGGGTCGCCACCCCTCCACTTT. It codes for CAWTQGSPPLHF.

In nucleotides, the CDR3 is TGCGCCAGCAGCCAAGAAGATATGCGGTCGGCGGTGAGCTCCTACAATGAGCAGTTCTTC. Amino acids: CASSQEDMRSAVSSYNEQFF. This chain joins TRBV4-1 and TRBJ2-1; D is unresolved. Germline V lookup: CDR1 MGHRA, CDR2 YSYEKL. Trimming left V 0 bases short and J 0 bases short, with 21 bases between. The CDR3 contains 20 residues.

The chain employs TRBV5-1 and TRBJ1-2, with D tentatively TRBD1 (5 bases). CDR1 is SGHRS and CDR2 is YFSETQ in the germline V gene. This CDR3 contains 15 residues. V was cut by 4 bases and J by 3 bases, with 16 bases left in between. CDR3 region: CASSLGTESYYGYTF. The CDR3 DNA sequence: TGCGCCAGCAGCCTTGGGACCGAAAGTTACTATGGCTACACCTTC.

The rearrangement uses TRBV29-1 and TRBJ1-2; D is unclear. The germline CDR1 and CDR2 sequences are SQVTM and ANQGSEA. The V and J ends lost 0 bases and 0 bases respectively, with 11 bases between them. The CDR3 sequence is 15 residues long. CDR3 sequence: CSVEDYEGTNYGYTF. CDR3 in DNA: TGCAGCGTTGAAGATTATGAGGGAACTAACTATGGCTACACCTTC.

This chain connects TRBV14 to TRBJ2-1, with 8 bases lining up with TRBD2. The CDR3 contains 15 residues. The trim removed 6 bases at V and 0 bases at J, leaving 4 bases unmatched. The germline gives CDR1 SGHDN, CDR2 FVKESK. CDR3 nucleotides: TGTGCCAGCAGGATAGCGGGAAGCTCCTACAATGAGCAGTTCTTC. Amino acids: CASRIAGSSYNEQFF. Based on the CDR3 plus reference TRBV14 and TRBJ2-1, the full variable domain is EAGVTQFPSHSVIEKGQTVTLRCDPISGHDNLYWYRRVMGKEIKFLLHFVKESKQDESGMPNNRFLAERTGGTYSTLKVQPAELEDSGVYFCASRIAGSSYNEQFFGPGTRLTVL.